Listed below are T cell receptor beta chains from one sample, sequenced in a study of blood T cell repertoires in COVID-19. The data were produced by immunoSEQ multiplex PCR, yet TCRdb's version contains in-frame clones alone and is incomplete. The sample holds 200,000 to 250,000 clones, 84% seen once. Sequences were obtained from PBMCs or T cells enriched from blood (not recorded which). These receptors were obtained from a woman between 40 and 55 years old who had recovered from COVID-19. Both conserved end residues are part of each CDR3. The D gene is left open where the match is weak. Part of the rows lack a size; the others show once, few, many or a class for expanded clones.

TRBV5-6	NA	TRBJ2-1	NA	CASSLGSGNWNEQFF	TGTGCCAGCAGCTTGGGTAGCGGCAATTGGAATGAGCAGTTCTTC
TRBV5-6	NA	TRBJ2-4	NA	CASSGPGPPNIAKNIQYF	TGTGCCAGCAGCGGCCCGGGTCCGCCTAACATAGCCAAAAACATTCAGTACTTC
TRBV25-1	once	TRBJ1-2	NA	CASSEGGTLSRYTF	TGTGCCAGCAGTGAAGGTGGGACACTTAGCCGCTACACCTTC
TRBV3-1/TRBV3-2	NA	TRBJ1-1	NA	CASSPPGRYTEAFF	TGTGCCAGCAGTCCCCCGGGTCGGTACACTGAAGCTTTCTTT
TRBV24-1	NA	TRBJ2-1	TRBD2	CATSDSPIVAAGVGNEQFF	TGTGCCACCAGTGATTCACCCATTGTTGCAGCGGGAGTGGGCAATGAGCAGTTCTTC
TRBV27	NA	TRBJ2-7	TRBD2	CASSLYPSGKFYEQYF	TGTGCCAGCAGTTTATATCCTAGCGGGAAATTCTACGAGCAGTACTTC
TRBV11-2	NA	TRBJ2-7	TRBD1	CASSGQGAMYSYEQYF	TGTGCCAGCAGCGGACAGGGGGCCATGTACTCCTACGAGCAGTACTTC
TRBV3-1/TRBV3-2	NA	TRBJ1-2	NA	CASSQEQGSANYGYTF	TGTGCCAGCAGCCAAGAGCAGGGATCCGCTAACTATGGCTACACCTTC
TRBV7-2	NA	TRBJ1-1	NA	CASSLDTGTTEAFF	TGTGCCAGCAGCTTAGATACAGGGACCACTGAAGCTTTCTTT
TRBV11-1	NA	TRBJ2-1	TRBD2	CASSLASGRRNEQFF	TGTGCCAGCAGCTTAGCTAGCGGGAGGAGGAATGAGCAGTTCTTC
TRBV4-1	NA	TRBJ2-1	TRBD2	CASSPSSGNEQFF	TGCGCCAGCAGCCCCTCTAGCGGAAATGAGCAGTTCTTC
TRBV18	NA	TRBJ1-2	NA	CASSPRQDYGYTF	TGTGCCAGCTCACCACGGCAGGACTATGGCTACACCTTC
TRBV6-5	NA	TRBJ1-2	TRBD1	CASRRTGVYGYTF	TGTGCCAGCAGACGGACAGGGGTGTATGGCTACACCTTC
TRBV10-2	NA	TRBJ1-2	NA	CASSGPRDAVNYGYTF	TGCGCCAGCAGTGGCCCTCGGGATGCGGTTAACTATGGCTACACCTTC
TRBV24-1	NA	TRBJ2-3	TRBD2	CATSDAGLAPDTDTQYF	TGTGCCACCAGTGATGCCGGACTAGCGCCAGACACAGATACGCAGTATTTT
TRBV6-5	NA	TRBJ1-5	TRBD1	CASRGQGDQPQHF	TGTGCCAGCAGAGGACAGGGTGATCAGCCCCAGCATTTT
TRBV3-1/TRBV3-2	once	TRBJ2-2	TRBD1	CASSHGTGSTGELFF	TGTGCCAGCAGCCATGGGACAGGTTCCACCGGGGAGCTGTTTTTT
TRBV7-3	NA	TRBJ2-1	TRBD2	CASSSTSGLHNEQFF	TGTGCCAGCAGCTCGACTAGCGGGTTGCATAATGAGCAGTTCTTC
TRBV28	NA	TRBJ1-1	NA	CASSKGGKNTEAFF	TGTGCCAGCAGTAAGGGGGGGAAGAACACTGAAGCTTTCTTT
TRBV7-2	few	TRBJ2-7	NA	CASSRDFSYEQYF	TGTGCCAGCAGCCGGGACTTCTCCTACGAGCAGTACTTC
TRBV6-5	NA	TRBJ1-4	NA	CASIRGYPEKLFF	TGTGCCAGTATCAGGGGTTATCCTGAAAAACTGTTTTTT
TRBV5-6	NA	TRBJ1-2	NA	CASSPPSFVGYTF	TGTGCCAGCAGCCCCCCGTCGTTCGTTGGCTACACCTTC
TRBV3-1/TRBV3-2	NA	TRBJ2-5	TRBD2	CASSQVRASGERSGSQYF	TGTGCCAGCAGCCAAGTCCGGGCTAGCGGAGAGAGGTCTGGGTCCCAGTACTTC
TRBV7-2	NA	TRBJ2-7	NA	CASSLASNRGEQYF	TGTGCCAGCAGCTTAGCCTCGAATCGGGGGGAGCAGTACTTC
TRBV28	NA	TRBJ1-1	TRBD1	CASSSRDRGRDTEAFF	TGTGCCAGCAGTAGTCGGGACAGGGGGCGTGACACTGAAGCTTTCTTT
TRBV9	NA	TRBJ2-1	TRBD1	CASSPTTPRSRDSSYNEQFF	TGTGCCAGCAGTCCTACAACCCCTCGTAGTCGGGACAGCTCCTACAATGAGCAGTTCTTC
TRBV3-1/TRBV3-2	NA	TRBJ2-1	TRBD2	CASSQIGLGSEQFF	TGTGCCAGCAGCCAGATCGGACTAGGTTCAGAGCAGTTCTTC
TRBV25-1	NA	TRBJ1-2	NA	CASTSTGGYTF	TGTGCCAGCACTTCTACAGGGGGCTACACCTTC
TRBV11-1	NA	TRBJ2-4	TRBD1	CASSSGGKNIQYF	TGTGCCAGCAGCTCAGGGGGCAAAAACATTCAGTACTTC
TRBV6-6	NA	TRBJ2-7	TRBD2	CASSLGLAGVSYEQYF	TGTGCCAGCAGTTTGGGACTAGCGGGAGTATCCTACGAGCAGTACTTC
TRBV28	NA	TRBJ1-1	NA	CASSSQGVDTEAFF	TGTGCCAGCAGTTCACAGGGCGTAGACACTGAAGCTTTCTTT
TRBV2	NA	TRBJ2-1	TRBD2	CAGGTSGSGNEQFF	TGTGCCGGGGGGACTAGCGGGAGTGGCAATGAGCAGTTCTTC
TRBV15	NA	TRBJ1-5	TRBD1	CATSREGTGGWGNQPQHF	TGTGCCACCAGCAGAGAGGGGACAGGTGGTTGGGGCAATCAGCCCCAGCATTTT
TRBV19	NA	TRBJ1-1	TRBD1	CASSIGRQGTNTEAFF	TGTGCCAGTAGTATAGGGAGACAGGGGACGAACACTGAAGCTTTCTTT
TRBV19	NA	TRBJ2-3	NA	CASSALASGTDTQYF	TGTGCCAGTAGTGCCCTAGCGTCCGGGACAGATACGCAGTATTTT
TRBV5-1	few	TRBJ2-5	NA	CASSFSRAQETQYF	TGCGCCAGCAGCTTCTCCAGGGCCCAAGAGACCCAGTACTTC
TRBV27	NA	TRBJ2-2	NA	CASRRNTGELFF	TGTGCCAGCAGGCGGAACACCGGGGAGCTGTTTTTT
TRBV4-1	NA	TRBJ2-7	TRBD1	CASSQGPERGRYEQYF	TGCGCCAGCAGCCAGGGTCCGGAGAGGGGGCGTTACGAGCAGTACTTC
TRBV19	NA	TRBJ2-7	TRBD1	CASSTTGTAYEQYF	TGTGCCAGTAGTACTACCGGGACAGCCTACGAGCAGTACTTC
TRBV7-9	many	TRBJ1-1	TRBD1	CASSSTGQGDTEAFF	TGTGCCAGCAGCTCAACCGGACAGGGCGACACTGAAGCTTTCTTT
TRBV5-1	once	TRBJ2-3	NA	CASSLEAGGADTQYF	TGCGCCAGCAGCTTGGAAGCGGGCGGGGCAGATACGCAGTATTTT
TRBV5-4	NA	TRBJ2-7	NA	CASSAPDRTSYEQYF	TGTGCCAGCAGCGCCCCGGATAGGACTTCCTACGAGCAGTACTTC
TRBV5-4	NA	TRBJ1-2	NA	CASSPPMGLTAFYGYTF	TGTGCCAGCAGCCCCCCCATGGGCTTGACGGCGTTTTATGGCTACACCTTC
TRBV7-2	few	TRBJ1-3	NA	CASSLVGGRPYSGNTIYF	TGTGCCAGCAGCTTAGTCGGCGGCCGCCCGTACTCTGGAAACACCATATATTTT
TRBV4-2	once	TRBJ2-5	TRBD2	CASSQDAGVGETQYF	TGTGCCAGCAGCCAAGACGCGGGAGTAGGGGAGACCCAGTACTTC
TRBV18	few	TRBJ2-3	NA	CASSPGLSTDTQYF	TGTGCCAGCTCACCCGGACTTTCCACAGATACGCAGTATTTT
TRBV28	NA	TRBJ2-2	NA	CARPERVPGELFF	TGTGCCAGACCGGAGAGGGTCCCCGGGGAGCTGTTTTTT
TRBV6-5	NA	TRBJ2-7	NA	CASGRLTYEQYF	TGTGCCAGCGGGAGGTTGACCTACGAGCAGTACTTC
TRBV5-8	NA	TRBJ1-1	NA	CASSKTGGGTEAFF	TGTGCCAGCAGCAAAACCGGCGGCGGGACTGAAGCTTTCTTT
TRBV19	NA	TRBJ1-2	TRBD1	CASRDRGQGNYGYTF	TGTGCCAGCCGGGACAGGGGGCAGGGTAACTATGGCTACACCTTC
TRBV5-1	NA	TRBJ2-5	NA	CASSLDNQETQYF	TGCGCCAGCAGCTTGGACAACCAAGAGACCCAGTACTTC
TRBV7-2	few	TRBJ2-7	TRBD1	CASSGTGFEQYF	TGTGCCAGCAGCGGGACAGGGTTCGAGCAGTACTTC
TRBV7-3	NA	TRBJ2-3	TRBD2	CASSLGLAGVGGDTQYF	TGTGCCAGCAGCTTGGGACTAGCGGGAGTTGGAGGAGATACGCAGTATTTT
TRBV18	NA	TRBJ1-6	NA	CASSPRRGGDSPLHF	TGTGCCAGCTCACCACGCAGGGGTGGTGATTCACCCCTCCACTTT
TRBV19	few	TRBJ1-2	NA	CASSIGRVDGYTF	TGTGCCAGTAGTATTGGCAGGGTAGACGGCTACACCTTC
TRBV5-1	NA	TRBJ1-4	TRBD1	CASSPGTGDEKLFF	TGCGCCAGCAGCCCCGGGACAGGGGACGAAAAACTGTTTTTT
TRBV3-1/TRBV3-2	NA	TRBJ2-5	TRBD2	CASSRGLAGEETQYF	TGTGCCAGCAGCCGGGGACTAGCGGGGGAAGAGACCCAGTACTTC
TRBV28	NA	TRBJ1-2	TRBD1	CASSAPGQGGDYGYTF	TGTGCCAGCAGTGCACCTGGACAGGGTGGCGACTATGGCTACACCTTC